These T cell receptor beta chains were read from a single sample in a study of Tregs in tolerant kidney transplant recipients. Measured with immunoSEQ multiplex PCR; TCRdb has only the in-frame clones, and not every one. The table records about 240,000 clones, approximately 84% of them present only once. Sequencing input: CD4+ T cells from blood. Source of these receptors: a human donor in good health. CDR3s include the opening cysteine and the closing phenylalanine or tryptophan. D genes are given only for firm matches. Expanded clones get a size class; other rows say once, few or many, or leave the size out.

abundance,v_gene,j_gene,d_gene,CDR3nt,CDR3aa
NA,TRBV2,TRBJ1-1,TRBD1,TGTGCCAGCAGCGAAACAGGGGGCTTCACTGAAGCTTTCTTT,CASSETGGFTEAFF
NA,TRBV7-2,TRBJ2-2,NA,TGTGCCAGCAGCTTAGCGGGGCTGAACACCGGGGAGCTGTTTTTT,CASSLAGLNTGELFF
NA,TRBV29-1,TRBJ2-3,NA,TGCAGCGCCTTGTGGGGGAGGATTGGCACAGATACGCAGTATTTT,CSALWGRIGTDTQYF
NA,TRBV29-1,TRBJ1-1,NA,TGCAGCGCTGGCAAAGGGGGCACTGAAGCTTTCTTT,CSAGKGGTEAFF
once,TRBV5-1,TRBJ1-2,TRBD1,TGCGCCAGCAGCGCAACCGGGACAGGGGGCTATGGCTACACCTTC,CASSATGTGGYGYTF
NA,TRBV5-1,TRBJ1-5,NA,TGCGCCAGCAGCTTAATTTCGGGGCCAAATCAGCCCCAGCATTTT,CASSLISGPNQPQHF
once,TRBV18,TRBJ2-3,NA,TGTGCCAGCTCACCACTGGACAGCCGTTCGACAGATACGCAGTATTTT,CASSPLDSRSTDTQYF
NA,TRBV5-1,TRBJ1-1,NA,TGCGCCAGCAGCTTTAGGGAGGGGGTCACTGAAGCTTTCTTT,CASSFREGVTEAFF
NA,TRBV2,TRBJ2-5,TRBD2,TGTGCCAGCAGTGAAGCGGAGGCGGGGGCCCAGTACTTC,CASSEAEAGAQYF
NA,TRBV15,TRBJ1-2,NA,TGTGCCACCAGCTATGACGTGGGCTACTATGGCTACACCTTC,CATSYDVGYYGYTF